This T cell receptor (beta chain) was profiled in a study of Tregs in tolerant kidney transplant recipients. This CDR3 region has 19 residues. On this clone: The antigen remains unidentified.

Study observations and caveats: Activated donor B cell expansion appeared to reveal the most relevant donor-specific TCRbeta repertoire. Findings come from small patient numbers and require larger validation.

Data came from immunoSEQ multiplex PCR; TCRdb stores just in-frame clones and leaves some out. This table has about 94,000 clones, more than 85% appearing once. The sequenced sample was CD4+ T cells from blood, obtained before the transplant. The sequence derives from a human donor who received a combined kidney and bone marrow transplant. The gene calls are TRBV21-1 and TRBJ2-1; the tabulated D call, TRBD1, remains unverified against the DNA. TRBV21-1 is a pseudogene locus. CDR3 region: CASRPKIQGSPPSGNEQFF. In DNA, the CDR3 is TGTGCCAGCAGACCTAAAATACAGGGGTCCCCCCCCTCCGGCAATGAGCAGTTCTTC.